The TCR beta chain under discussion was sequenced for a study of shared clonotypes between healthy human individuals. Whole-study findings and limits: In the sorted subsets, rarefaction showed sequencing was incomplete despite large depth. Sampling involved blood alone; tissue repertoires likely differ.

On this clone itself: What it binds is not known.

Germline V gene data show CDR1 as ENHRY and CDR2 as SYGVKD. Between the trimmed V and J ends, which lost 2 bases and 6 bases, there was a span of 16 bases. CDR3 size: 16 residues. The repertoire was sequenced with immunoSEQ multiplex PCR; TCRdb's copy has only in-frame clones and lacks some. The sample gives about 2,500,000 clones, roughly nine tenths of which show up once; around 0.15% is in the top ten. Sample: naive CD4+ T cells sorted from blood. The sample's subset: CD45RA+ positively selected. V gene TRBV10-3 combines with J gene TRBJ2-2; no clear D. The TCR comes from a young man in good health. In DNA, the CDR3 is TGTGCCATCAGTGAGATTGGCCTTGAGTCCGCCGGGGAGCTGTTTTTT. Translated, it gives CAISEIGLESAGELFF.